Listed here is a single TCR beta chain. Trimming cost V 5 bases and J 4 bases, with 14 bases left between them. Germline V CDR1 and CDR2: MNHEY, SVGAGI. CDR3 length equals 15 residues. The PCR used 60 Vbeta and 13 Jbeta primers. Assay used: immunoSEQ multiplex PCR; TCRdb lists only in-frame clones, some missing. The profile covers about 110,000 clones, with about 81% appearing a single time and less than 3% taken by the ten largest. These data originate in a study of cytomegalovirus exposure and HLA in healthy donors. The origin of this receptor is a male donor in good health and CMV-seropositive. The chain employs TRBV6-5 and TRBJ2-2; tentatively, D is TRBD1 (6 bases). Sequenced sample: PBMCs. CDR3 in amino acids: CASSAPTGTTGELFF. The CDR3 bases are TGTGCCAGCAGTGCGCCAACAGGGACCACCGGGGAGCTGTTTTTT.